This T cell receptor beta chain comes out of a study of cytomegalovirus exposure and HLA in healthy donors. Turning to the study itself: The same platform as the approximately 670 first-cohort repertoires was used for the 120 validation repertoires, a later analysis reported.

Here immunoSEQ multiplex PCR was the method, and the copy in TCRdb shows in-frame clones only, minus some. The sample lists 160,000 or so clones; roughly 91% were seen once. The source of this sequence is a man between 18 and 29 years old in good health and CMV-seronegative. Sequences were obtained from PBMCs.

The CDR3 DNA sequence: TGCGCCAGCAGCTTGGCCGGGACAGGGTTCGGTCAGCCCCAGCATTTT. It specifies CASSLAGTGFGQPQHF. The genes are TRBV5-1 and TRBJ1-5; 9 nucleotides line up with TRBD1. The germline V gene has CDR1 SGHRS and CDR2 YFSETQ. The CDR3 is made up of 16 amino acids. The junction had 7 bases not matched to a gene; V was cut back by 0 bases and J by 6 bases.